Sequencing of this T cell receptor (beta chain) was carried out in a study of T-cell reconstitution after alpha-beta-depleted transplantation in children. The table lists this clonotype with many counts. For TCRbeta, the library was prepared with unique molecular identifiers. TCRdb analysed the PCR reads with MiXCR anew, one entry per CDR3 protein. Of approximately 500,000 distinct CDR3 sequences in the sample, roughly a tenth are singletons; the top ten hold around 2.2%. The J segment lost 4 bases and the V segment lost 0 bases, leaving 1 base of the junction unmatched. The CDR3 is 16 amino acids. Germline V CDR1 and CDR2: SGHRS, YFSETQ.

The chain has TRBV5-1 and TRBJ2-1, with TRBD2 matching over 13 bases. Sequences were derived from PBMCs, sampled before TCRalphabeta/CD19-depleted stem cell transplant. The clonotype originates from a child aged 2 to 15 with inherited bone marrow failure, due to receive a stem cell transplant. CDR3 residues: CASSLVTSGRYNEQFF. Here the CDR3 DNA reads TGCGCCAGCAGCTTGGTGACTAGCGGGAGGTACAATGAGCAGTTCTTC.